These T cell receptor beta chains were read from a single sample in a study of cytomegalovirus exposure and HLA in healthy donors. Measured with immunoSEQ multiplex PCR; TCRdb has only the in-frame clones, and not every one. Of 200,000 or so clones detected, under 90% appear once; the ten largest clones hold roughly 0.097%. Sequencing was carried out using PBMCs. These receptors originate from a boy aged 2-9 years in good health and CMV-seronegative. Each CDR3 is given with its conserved first and last residue. The order of the fields is J gene, D gene, V gene, clone size, CDR3 protein, CDR3 DNA. The D gene is left open where the match is weak. Part of the rows lack a size; the others show once, few, many or a class for expanded clones.

TRBJ2-7 . TRBV11-2 . CASSKHAVSYEQYF TGTGCCAGCAGCAAACACGCTGTATCCTACGAGCAGTACTTC
TRBJ1-2 . TRBV7-2 . CASSLATAFGYTF TGTGCCAGCAGCTTAGCCACAGCATTTGGCTACACCTTC
TRBJ2-7 . TRBV5-1 . CASSLLQSSSYEQYF TGCGCCAGCAGCTTGCTACAGTCCAGCTCCTACGAGCAGTACTTC
TRBJ2-7 . TRBV19 . CASQGIAVSYEQYF TGTGCCAGCCAGGGAATCGCAGTCTCCTACGAGCAGTACTTC
TRBJ1-5 TRBD1 TRBV7-9 . CASSTGQVEQPQHF TGTGCCAGCAGCACCGGACAGGTGGAACAGCCCCAGCATTTT
TRBJ1-5 . TRBV27 . CASSFSGQNDQPQHF TGTGCCAGCAGTTTCTCGGGACAAAACGATCAGCCCCAGCATTTT
TRBJ2-7 . TRBV5-4 . CASSHQAYEQYF TGTGCCAGCAGTCATCAGGCCTACGAGCAGTACTTC
TRBJ2-1 TRBD2 TRBV7-2 few CASSLGTSVDPGFF TGTGCCAGCAGCCTTGGGACTAGCGTCGACCCGGGGTTCTTC
TRBJ2-7 TRBD1 TRBV13 . CASSRGTGGGEQYF TGTGCCAGCAGCCGAGGGACAGGGGGTGGCGAGCAGTACTTC
TRBJ1-2 TRBD1 TRBV6-5 . CASSYGTGAGYTF TGTGCCAGCAGTTACGGGACAGGGGCTGGCTACACCTTC
TRBJ2-7 TRBD1 TRBV5-6 few CASTRQGNPYEQYF TGTGCCAGCACCCGACAGGGGAACCCCTACGAGCAGTACTTC
TRBJ2-5 TRBD1 TRBV11-3 few CASSLGQGVLETQYF TGTGCCAGCAGCTTGGGACAGGGGGTATTGGAGACCCAGTACTTC
TRBJ2-7 . TRBV30 . CAWSVAVYPSYEQYF TGTGCCTGGAGTGTTGCGGTATATCCGAGCTACGAGCAGTACTTC
TRBJ2-7 TRBD2 TRBV14 . CASSQGAGGYEQYF TGTGCCAGCAGCCAAGGAGCGGGGGGGTACGAGCAGTACTTC
TRBJ1-4 . TRBV19 . CASSIGQGNEKLFF TGTGCCAGTAGTATAGGGCAGGGCAACGAAAAACTGTTTTTT
TRBJ2-1 . TRBV7-2 . CASSLSWGGRNEQFF TGTGCCAGCAGCTTAAGTTGGGGGGGCCGGAATGAGCAGTTCTTC
TRBJ1-6 . TRBV5-1 . CASSLGQGNSPLHF TGCGCCAGCAGCTTGGGGCAGGGAAATTCACCCCTCCACTTT
TRBJ1-4 TRBD1 TRBV5-6 . CASSPWATGDEKLFF TGTGCCAGCAGCCCCTGGGCGACAGGGGATGAAAAACTGTTTTTT
TRBJ1-2 . TRBV12-5 . CASGSYSQERYGYTF TGTGCTAGTGGTTCCTACTCACAGGAGCGCTATGGCTACACCTTC
TRBJ2-2 TRBD1 TRBV5-1 . CASSLGDRGQFGTGELFF TGCGCCAGCAGCTTGGGGGACAGGGGGCAATTCGGAACCGGGGAGCTGTTTTTT
TRBJ1-3 TRBD1 TRBV9 few CASSVGTGTFFSGNTIYF TGTGCCAGCAGCGTCGGGACAGGGACATTTTTTTCTGGAAACACCATATATTTT
TRBJ2-4 . TRBV30 . CAWSFRLGTKNIQYF TGTGCCTGGAGTTTCCGACTAGGAACCAAAAACATTCAGTACTTC